A selection of T cell receptor beta chains follows, all from one sample in a study of shared clonotypes between healthy human individuals. Data came from immunoSEQ multiplex PCR; TCRdb stores just in-frame clones and leaves some out. The table includes 1.5 million to 2.5 million clones, just under 95% detected once. Sequencing was done on a sample of naive CD8+ T cells sorted from blood. Receptors originate from a man aged 18 to 35 in good health. Each CDR3 is given with its conserved first and last residue. D genes are given only for firm matches.

TRBV29-1	NA	TRBJ2-2	CSVEWAGELFF
TRBV5-8	TRBD1	TRBJ1-5	CASSVGQGFQPQHF
TRBV5-4	NA	TRBJ1-1	CASSLGRQANTEAFF
TRBV7-2	TRBD2	TRBJ2-3	CASSLVTSGSRQYF
TRBV4-1	NA	TRBJ1-4	CASSQEKGSLSNEKLFF
TRBV14	NA	TRBJ2-1	CASSQDDKVGLNDNEQFF
TRBV5-1	TRBD1	TRBJ2-7	CASSWTGASYEQYF
TRBV28	NA	TRBJ2-3	CASIQGSADTQYF
TRBV6-5	NA	TRBJ2-1	CASSYYPGLGDGEQFF
TRBV6-1	TRBD2	TRBJ2-7	CASSEAQLAGYEQYF
TRBV18	NA	TRBJ2-7	CASSPLGGAYEQYF
TRBV25-1	TRBD2	TRBJ2-1	CASSDPIRDGGGNEQFF
TRBV7-8	NA	TRBJ1-1	CASSSIVGGEQGLSFF
TRBV6-5	NA	TRBJ2-7	CASSYRRSYEQYF
TRBV27	TRBD1	TRBJ2-1	CASRPGQGHYNEQFF
TRBV6-1	NA	TRBJ1-1	CASILRGLPEAFF
TRBV29-1	TRBD2	TRBJ2-1	CSVEGSGAYNEQFF